The 22 T cell receptor beta chains given below trace back to one sample, sequenced in a study of CD8+CD57+ T cells in acquired aplastic anemia. CD8+CD57+ cell expansion, shown by flow cytometry, had occurred in the patients selected for sequencing. Genomic DNA served as template for TCR beta VDJ and CDR3 profiling. TCRdb redid the calling of the reads with MiXCR, one entry per CDR3 protein. The sample carries 170,000 or so distinct CDR3 sequences, 50% to 65% recorded once. Sequenced sample: sorted CD4+, CD8+, or CD8+CD57+ T cells (not recorded which) from PBMCs. The receptor source for this set is a human donor with aplastic anemia.

The gene calls are TRBV9 and TRBJ1-2, with unresolved D. Deletions cut 4 bases from V and 4 bases from J, with 14 bases between. This CDR3 contains 14 residues. Germline assignment: CDR1 SGDLS and CDR2 YYNGEE. In DNA form, the CDR3 reads TGTGCCAGCAGCCCCCTCATGATTAGCTATGGCTACACCTTC. Translation: CASSPLMISYGYTF.

This clonotype was found many times. In nucleotides, the CDR3 is TGTGCCAGCAGCCTCCGTTCTAGCGGGGACGAAAACACAGATACGCAGTATTTT. Translating it yields CASSLRSSGDENTDTQYF. The rearrangement joins TRBV11-2 to TRBJ2-3; 9 bases are shared with TRBD2. Germline lookup yields CDR1 SGHAT and CDR2 FQNNGV. J gave up 2 bases and V 5 bases, and 14 bases lay outside the gene matches. This CDR3 has 18 amino acids.

The chain recombines TRBV10-3 with TRBJ2-3, with 7 bases matching TRBD1. CDR1 ENHRY and CDR2 SYGVKD come from the germline V gene. The CDR3 covers 13 residues. Trimming removed 10 bases from V and 0 bases from J; junction bases left unmatched: 4. This chain's CDR3 is CATTTGSTDTQYF. DNA for the CDR3: TGTGCCACTACGACAGGGAGCACAGATACGCAGTATTTT.

This clonotype was seen a single time. This chain joins TRBV20-1 and TRBJ2-7, with 12 bases fitting TRBD2. This CDR3 spans 14 amino acids. V lost 5 bases to trimming and J lost 4 bases; unmatched junction nucleotides: 6. Germline V gene lookup returns CDR1 DFQATT and CDR2 SNEGSKA (reference sequence). CDR3 DNA: TGCAGTGCTTGGCTAGCGGGGGGGCGGTACGAGCAGTACTTC. This gives the protein CSAWLAGGRYEQYF.

The V call is TRBV7-2, the J call TRBJ1-6; perhaps TRBD1 as D (5 bases). With 1 base removed from V and 7 bases from J, the gap between germline ends came to 14 bases. This CDR3 is built from 16 residues. The germline V gene has CDR1 SGHTA and CDR2 FQGNSA. The CDR3 here is CASSLVPGLFNSPLHF. DNA for the CDR3: TGTGCCAGCAGCTTAGTACCGGGACTGTTCAATTCACCCCTCCACTTT. Variable domain in full (rest from reference TRBV7-2 and TRBJ1-6): GAGVSQSPSNKVTEKGKDVELRCDPISGHTALYWYRQSLGQGLEFLIYFQGNSAPDKSGLPSDRFSAERTGGSVSTLTIQRTQQEDSAVYLCASSLVPGLFNSPLHFGNGTRLTVT.

This clonotype was recorded a few times. The CDR3 protein is CASSLGQGAEYF. CDR3 sequence (DNA): TGTGCCAGCAGTCTAGGACAGGGGGCCGAGTACTTC. The chain recombines TRBV12-3 or TRBV12-4 with TRBJ2-7, with 11 bases identical to TRBD1. The CDR3 runs to 12 residues. With 5 bases clipped from V and 11 bases from J, the junction kept 5 bases outside the gene matches.

The CDR3 coding sequence is TGTGCCAGCAGTAGGGGGCTGGATGAAGCTTTCTTT. This translates into CASSRGLDEAFF. The V gene is TRBV9, the J gene TRBJ1-1; 7 nucleotides match TRBD1. The V segment lost 5 bases and the J segment 7 bases; nucleotides outside the gene matches: 5. The germline V gene encodes CDR1 SGDLS and CDR2 YYNGEE. The CDR3 covers 12 residues.

The rearrangement joins TRBV2 to TRBJ1-5; D possibly corresponds to TRBD1 (6 bases). CDR3 length: 14 residues. Between the trimmed V and J ends, which lost 8 bases and 4 bases, there was a span of 15 bases. Germline V lookup: CDR1 SNHLY, CDR2 FYNNEI. In DNA, the CDR3 is TGTGCCAGCGGGACAAGGGGAAGTAATCAGCCCCAGCATTTT. This translates into CASGTRGSNQPQHF.

The chain employs TRBV15 and TRBJ2-5; D possibly corresponds to TRBD1 (5 bases). Germline CDR1 reads LNHNV; CDR2 reads YYDKDF (reference sequence). V lost 0 bases to trimming and J lost 4 bases, with 15 bases between them. The CDR3 length is 16 residues. The CDR3 nucleotides are TGTGCCACCAGCAGAGATCAGGAAGGGGTGGGAGAGACCCAGTACTTC. This translates into CATSRDQEGVGETQYF.

This chain connects TRBV10-3 to TRBJ2-7; D call uncertain. Germline assignment: CDR1 ENHRY and CDR2 SYGVKD. The CDR3 extends over 13 amino acids. Trimming took 6 bases from V and 3 from J, leaving 12 bases between them. CDR3 in DNA: TGTGCCATCAGCCAGTGCTGGGACTACGAGCAGTACTTC. This codes for CAISQCWDYEQYF.

The sample holds many counts of this clonotype. V and J are TRBV6-1 and TRBJ1-2; D unclear. The CDR3 extends over 15 amino acids. The germline gives CDR1 MNHNS, CDR2 SASEGT. V was clipped by 1 base and J by 4 bases, with 13 bases between them. CDR3: CASSEGSGLPYGYTF. CDR3 coding DNA: TGTGCCAGCAGTGAAGGTAGCGGATTGCCCTATGGCTACACCTTC.

The J gene is TRBJ1-5, the V gene TRBV7-9, with TRBD1 as a possible D gene (5 bases). The CDR3 has 14 amino acids. Germline V gene sequence: CDR1 SEHNR, CDR2 FQNEAQ (reference sequence). V lost 2 bases, J lost 7 bases, and 12 bases lay in between. The CDR3 sequence: CASSLIGEGQPQHF. CDR3 DNA sequence: TGTGCCAGCAGCTTAATAGGGGAAGGCCAGCCCCAGCATTTT.

The chain couples TRBV19 to TRBJ2-7; D is unresolved. The CDR3 has 13 amino acids. Trimming cost V 5 bases and J 2 bases, with 10 bases left between them. Germline lookup yields CDR1 LNHDA and CDR2 SQIVND (reference sequence). The CDR3 protein is CASSAGPTYEQYF. DNA of the CDR3: TGTGCCAGTAGTGCCGGGCCGACCTACGAGCAGTACTTC.

The genes are TRBV20-1 and TRBJ1-5; 8 nucleotides agree with TRBD1. The CDR3 runs 15 residues. The junction had 7 bases not matched to a gene; V was cut back by 0 bases and J by 6 bases. Looked up from germline, CDR1 is DFQATT and CDR2 is SNEGSKA (reference sequence). CDR3 sequence reads: CSARDHQGARQPQHF. CDR3 coding DNA: TGCAGTGCTAGAGATCACCAGGGGGCCCGTCAGCCCCAGCATTTT.

This clonotype was picked up a small number of times. The chain joins TRBV7-2 to TRBJ2-3; D is unclear. Trimming cost V 6 bases and J 0 bases, with 7 bases left between them. Germline V lookup: CDR1 SGHTA, CDR2 FQGNSA. The CDR3 spans 13 residues. The CDR3 DNA follows: TGTGCCAGCAGTTTCGGGAGCACAGATACGCAGTATTTT. It encodes CASSFGSTDTQYF.

This rearrangement joins TRBV7-3 to TRBJ2-1; TRBD2 might be the D (5 bases). V was clipped by 2 bases and J by 5 bases, with 16 bases between them. The CDR3 consists of 16 residues. The V gene's germline CDR1 is SGHTA and CDR2 FQGTGA. The CDR3 sequence is CASSLELLVQNNEQFF. The CDR3, as DNA: TGTGCCAGCAGCTTAGAGCTACTAGTTCAGAACAATGAGCAGTTCTTC.

The rearrangement uses TRBV6-5 and TRBJ1-1, with a possible D match to TRBD1 (5 bases). Germline V gene data show CDR1 as MNHEY and CDR2 as SVGAGI. V lost 2 bases to trimming and J lost 6 bases, with 13 bases between them. The CDR3 runs 14 residues. The CDR3 loop reads CASSYHQGWSEAFF. CDR3 nucleotide sequence: TGTGCCAGCAGTTACCATCAGGGTTGGTCTGAAGCTTTCTTT.

A few counts support this clonotype. This chain uses TRBV10-3 with TRBJ1-6; 8 nucleotides line up with TRBD1. The CDR3 is 16 amino acids. The V segment lost 6 bases and the J segment 3 bases; nucleotides outside the gene matches: 7. Germline V gives CDR1 ENHRY, CDR2 SYGVKD. The CDR3 here is CAIRAGQANYNSPLHF. DNA of the CDR3: TGTGCCATCAGGGCGGGACAGGCGAACTATAATTCACCCCTCCACTTT.

This chain connects TRBV2 to TRBJ2-7; D is undetermined. This CDR3 is 13 amino acids long. V shed 6 bases and J shed 4 bases, with 13 bases lying between them. The germline V gene has CDR1 SNHLY and CDR2 FYNNEI. The CDR3 DNA sequence: TGTGCCAGCAGAGTGGGGATCCCGTACGAGCAGTACTTC. This sequence encodes CASRVGIPYEQYF. The full variable domain, its missing parts supplied by reference TRBV2 and TRBJ2-7, is EPEVTQTPSHQVTQMGQEVILRCVPISNHLYFYWYRQILGQKVEFLVSFYNNEISEKSEIFDDQFSVERPDGSNFTLKIRSTKLEDSAMYFCASRVGIPYEQYFGPGTRLTVT.

This clonotype was counted a few times. The V call is TRBV5-1, the J call TRBJ1-6; unclear D gene. The germline V and J ends were trimmed by 0 bases and 10 bases, with 5 bases remaining between them. Germline lookup yields CDR1 SGHRS and CDR2 YFSETQ. The CDR3 has 12 amino acids. The CDR3 sequence: CASSLDISPLHF. As DNA, the CDR3 is TGCGCCAGCAGCTTGGACATCTCACCCCTCCACTTT. The full variable domain, in which reference TRBV5-1 and TRBJ1-6 provide the parts outside the CDR3, is KAGVTQTPRYLIKTRGQQVTLSCSPISGHRSVSWYQQTPGQGLQFLFEYFSETQRNKGNFPGRFSGRQFSNSRSEMNVSTLELGDSALYLCASSLDISPLHFGNGTRLTVT.

The J gene is TRBJ2-3, the V gene TRBV24-1; maybe TRBD1 (6 bases). The V end was cut by 3 bases, the J end by 0 bases, with 12 bases between. The germline CDR1 and CDR2 sequences are KGHDR and SFDVKD. The CDR3 totals 16 residues. CDR3 residues: CATSDQQGSSTDTQYF. The CDR3 nucleotides are TGTGCCACCAGTGATCAACAGGGATCGAGCACAGATACGCAGTATTTT.

The gene calls are TRBV7-9 and TRBJ2-5; tentative D call: TRBD2 (5 bases). The V end was cut by 7 bases, the J end by 7 bases, with 16 bases between. Germline CDR1 is SEHNR and CDR2 is FQNEAQ (reference sequence). The CDR3 is 13 amino acids. The chain's CDR3 is CASTPTWAGTQYF. The CDR3 DNA reads as TGTGCCAGCACTCCGACTTGGGCGGGGACCCAGTACTTC.